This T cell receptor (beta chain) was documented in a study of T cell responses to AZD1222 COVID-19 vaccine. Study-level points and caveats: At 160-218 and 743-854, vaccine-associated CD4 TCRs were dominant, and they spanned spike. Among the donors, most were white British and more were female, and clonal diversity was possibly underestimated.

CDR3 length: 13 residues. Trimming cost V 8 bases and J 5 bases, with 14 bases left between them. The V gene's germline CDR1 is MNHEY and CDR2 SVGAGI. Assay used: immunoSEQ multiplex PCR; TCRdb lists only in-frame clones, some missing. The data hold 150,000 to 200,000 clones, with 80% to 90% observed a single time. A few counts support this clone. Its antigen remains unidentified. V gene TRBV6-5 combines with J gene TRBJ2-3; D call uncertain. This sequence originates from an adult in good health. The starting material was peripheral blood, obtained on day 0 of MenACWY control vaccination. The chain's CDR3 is CASGPMVGDTQYF. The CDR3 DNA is TGTGCCAGCGGCCCGATGGTCGGAGATACGCAGTATTTT.